The 20 T cell receptor beta chains reported below all come from one sample, sequenced in a study of blood T cell repertoires in COVID-19. Sequencing used immunoSEQ multiplex PCR; TCRdb keeps in-frame clones, though not all of them. Of some 38,000 clones in the sample, about 89% were seen once. The sequencing sample was made of peripheral blood. The source is a man aged 50 or older with active COVID-19.

The chain uses TRBV3-1 (or the pseudogene TRBV3-2) and TRBJ2-3; 11 bases line up with TRBD2. V was clipped by 4 bases and J by 2 bases; unmatched bases: 5. CDR1 LGHDT and CDR2 YNNKEL come from the germline V gene (reference sequence). There are 16 residues in the CDR3. CDR3 DNA sequence: TGTGCCAGCAGCCGTGGGACTAGCGGCTCCACAGATACGCAGTATTTT. Protein product: CASSRGTSGSTDTQYF.

This clone was recorded a few times. The chain employs TRBV6-6 and TRBJ1-5, with D tentatively TRBD1 (5 bases). The germline V gene encodes CDR1 MNHNY and CDR2 SVGAGI (reference sequence). The CDR3 consists of 15 residues. V lost 0 bases to trimming and J lost 16 bases, with 22 bases between them. CDR3 loop: CASSYSLTAGGGCHF. The CDR3, as DNA: TGTGCCAGCAGTTACTCGCTGACAGCCGGGGGGGGTTGCCATTTT.

The chain is built from TRBV19 and TRBJ2-3; 8 bases line up with TRBD2. The CDR3 has 17 residues. Losses at the gene ends were 5 bases for V and 0 bases for J; bases not matched to a gene: 10. CDR1 is LNHDA and CDR2 is SQIVND in the germline V gene (reference sequence). The CDR3: CASSGAGGHPSTDTQYF. The CDR3 DNA follows: TGTGCCAGTAGTGGGGCGGGGGGCCATCCTAGCACAGATACGCAGTATTTT.

The chain joins TRBV2 to TRBJ2-1, with D uncertain. CDR1 and CDR2 (germline): SNHLY, FYNNEI. This CDR3 is 16 amino acids long. Trimming shortened V by 4 bases and J by 0 bases, and 13 bases separated the two germline ends. The CDR3 DNA is TGTGCCAGCAGTGCGGTAAAGAGTAGCTCCTACAATGAGCAGTTCTTC. It is translated as CASSAVKSSSYNEQFF.

J is TRBJ1-3 and V is TRBV11-2; 9 bases match TRBD1. The ends lost 2 bases at V and 2 bases at J; junction bases unmatched: 4. Germline CDR1 and CDR2: SGHAT and FQNNGV. This CDR3 region has 16 residues. The CDR3 bases are TGTGCCAGCAGCTTAATCCGGGACAGGGCTGGAAACACCATATATTTT. Amino acids: CASSLIRDRAGNTIYF.

The chain combines TRBV5-4 with TRBJ2-6; 8 bases agree with TRBD1. The germline V gene has CDR1 SGHNT and CDR2 YYREEE (reference sequence). The CDR3 is 18 amino acids. The ends lost 4 bases at V and 4 bases at J; junction bases unmatched: 13. This chain's CDR3 is CASSPALTTGAGANVLTF. CDR3 bases: TGTGCCAGCAGCCCAGCCCTTACGACAGGGGCGGGGGCCAACGTCCTGACTTTC.

The V call is TRBV11-3, the J call TRBJ2-1; 8 bases are shared with TRBD1. V dropped 5 bases and J dropped 0; count of bases not matched to a gene: 6. This CDR3 has 16 amino acids. CDR1 and CDR2 from the germline V gene are SGHNT and YENEEA. The CDR3 bases are TGTGCCAGCAGCCCAGGGGGCGGTCGCTCCTACAATGAGCAGTTCTTC. This gives the protein CASSPGGGRSYNEQFF.

V and J are TRBV6-2 or TRBV6-3 and TRBJ2-5, with a tentative D call TRBD2 (6 bases). Germline values: CDR1 MNHEY, CDR2 SVGEGT. The CDR3 sequence is 14 residues long. V gave up 1 base and J gave up 2 bases, with 8 bases separating them. CDR3 sequence (DNA): TGTGCCAGCAGTTACTTAGCGGATCAAGAGACCCAGTACTTC. The encoded protein is CASSYLADQETQYF.

V is TRBV6-6 and J is TRBJ1-1; D gene uncertain. Germline V CDR1 and CDR2: MNHNY, SVGAGI (reference sequence). V lost 2 bases and J 0 bases, leaving 4 bases between the germline ends. CDR3 length equals 13 residues. For the CDR3, the DNA is TGTGCCAGCAGTTACGTCATGAACACTGAAGCTTTCTTT. It yields the protein CASSYVMNTEAFF.

The V gene is TRBV10-3, the J gene TRBJ2-2; TRBD2 matches at 7 bases. With V trimmed by 4 bases and J by 4 bases, 3 bases remained unmatched. In germline, CDR1 is ENHRY, CDR2 SYGVKD. This CDR3 has 14 residues. DNA of the CDR3: TGTGCCATCAGTGGGGAGGGGCGCACCGGGGAGCTGTTTTTT. Protein product: CAISGEGRTGELFF.

The rearrangement uses TRBV12-5 and TRBJ2-3; 13 bases are shared with TRBD2. Trimming at V came to 7 bases and at J to 3 bases, leaving 4 bases not matched to a gene. This CDR3 spans 15 amino acids. Germline CDR1 and CDR2: LGHNT and FRNRAP. The CDR3 sequence is CASALGLAGTDTQYF. CDR3 nucleotide sequence: TGTGCTAGTGCCCTGGGACTAGCGGGGACAGATACGCAGTATTTT.

The CDR3 sequence: CASSLDQGQGSYGYTF. The CDR3 DNA sequence: TGTGCCAGCAGCTTGGATCAGGGACAGGGAAGCTATGGCTACACCTTC. The rearrangement joins TRBV5-4 to TRBJ1-2, with 9 bases identical to TRBD1. Per the germline V gene, CDR1 is SGHNT and CDR2 is YYREEE (reference sequence). The CDR3 contains 16 residues. Trimming at V came to 0 bases and at J to 4 bases, leaving 7 bases not matched to a gene.

The genes are TRBV9 and TRBJ2-3; possible D gene TRBD2, 5 bases. CDR1 is SGDLS and CDR2 is YYNGEE in the germline V gene. Trimming removed 4 bases from V and 8 bases from J, with 17 bases in between. The CDR3 is made up of 14 amino acids. The CDR3 nucleotides are TGTGCCAGCAGCCCCCTCCTCGACGGAGGTACGCAGTATTTT. It yields the protein CASSPLLDGGTQYF.

This clone showed up just once. The V and J genes are TRBV11-3 and TRBJ2-3; D ambiguous. The V and J ends lost 1 base and 2 bases respectively, with 7 bases between them. In germline, CDR1 is SGHNT, CDR2 YENEEA. This CDR3 region has 14 residues. This CDR3 is CASSLGEPTDTQYF. In DNA form, the CDR3 reads TGTGCCAGCAGCTTAGGCGAGCCCACAGATACGCAGTATTTT.

The chain uses TRBV2 and TRBJ2-1; possible D gene TRBD2, 5 bases. Looked up from germline, CDR1 is SNHLY and CDR2 is FYNNEI. The V end lost 6 bases, the J end lost 0 bases, and 9 bases lay between the germline ends. CDR3 length: 14 residues. The CDR3 region has the DNA TGTGCCAGCAGAGGACGGGGCTCCTACAATGAGCAGTTCTTC. It yields the protein CASRGRGSYNEQFF.

The DNA for the CDR3 is TGCGCCAGCAGCTTTGGAACAGTCCAAGAGACCCAGTACTTC. This sequence encodes CASSFGTVQETQYF. The chain couples TRBV5-1 to TRBJ2-5; the D is unclear. The CDR3 is made up of 14 amino acids. Trimming shortened V by 2 bases and J by 1 base, and 9 bases separated the two germline ends. Germline CDR1 reads SGHRS; CDR2 reads YFSETQ.

This sequence joins TRBV18 and TRBJ1-2, with TRBD1 identical over 7 bases. The germline V gene encodes CDR1 KGHSH and CDR2 LQKENI. The J segment lost 3 bases and the V segment lost 2 bases, leaving 9 bases of the junction unmatched. The CDR3 sequence is 16 residues long. The CDR3 here is CASSPYRGEAYYGYTF. The CDR3 nucleotides read TGTGCCAGCTCACCATACAGGGGAGAAGCCTACTATGGCTACACCTTC. Filled out from reference TRBV18 and TRBJ1-2, the complete variable domain reads NAGVMQNPRHLVRRRGQEARLRCSPMKGHSHVYWYRQLPEEGLKFMVYLQKENIIDESGMPKERFSAEFPKEGPSILRIQQVVRGDSAAYFCASSPYRGEAYYGYTFGSGTRLTVV.

The CDR3 region has the DNA TGTGCCAGCTCACCAGCGGGGGGAGGAGAGACCCAGTACTTC. Translated, it gives CASSPAGGGETQYF. The J gene is TRBJ2-5, the V gene TRBV18, with 8 bases lining up with TRBD2. Germline CDR1 KGHSH, CDR2 LQKENI. The V and J ends lost 2 bases and 4 bases, in that order; junction bases with no gene match: 3. The CDR3 runs 14 residues.

The chain uses TRBV29-1 and TRBJ2-3; D might be TRBD1 (6 bases). The CDR3 has 13 residues. The germline V gene encodes CDR1 SQVTM and CDR2 ANQGSEA. V was cut by 3 bases and J by 0 bases, with 7 bases left in between. CDR3 loop: CSVEGHSTDTQYF. The CDR3 nucleotides are TGCAGCGTTGAGGGACACAGCACAGATACGCAGTATTTT.

V and J are TRBV7-6 and TRBJ1-2, with TRBD1 as a possible D gene (6 bases). Germline lookup yields CDR1 SGHVS and CDR2 FNYEAQ. The CDR3 runs to 16 residues. Trimming stripped 1 base from V and 7 bases from J, with 19 bases between. The CDR3 here is CASSLGPMGAVGGYTF. DNA of the CDR3: TGTGCCAGCAGCTTAGGGCCCATGGGGGCCGTGGGTGGCTACACCTTC.